This TCR beta chain was sequenced for a study of T cells in localized non-small cell lung cancer. This clone appeared a few times. The CDR3 is made up of 16 amino acids. Trimming left V 4 bases short and J 3 bases short, with 18 bases between. CDR1 MGHRA and CDR2 YSYEKL come from the germline V gene. The repertoire was sequenced with immunoSEQ multiplex PCR; TCRdb's copy has only in-frame clones and lacks some. This sample has over 1,500 clones, with less than 25% found just once. The rearrangement joins TRBV4-1 to TRBJ1-2; D call uncertain. The TCR comes from a male donor aged 60 or over with stage II lung adenocarcinoma. The starting material was normal lung tissue next to the tumor, obtained before any cancer treatment. CDR3 protein: CASSPRVAESHYGYTF. In nucleotides, the CDR3 is TGCGCCAGCAGCCCTAGGGTGGCAGAATCCCACTATGGCTACACCTTC.